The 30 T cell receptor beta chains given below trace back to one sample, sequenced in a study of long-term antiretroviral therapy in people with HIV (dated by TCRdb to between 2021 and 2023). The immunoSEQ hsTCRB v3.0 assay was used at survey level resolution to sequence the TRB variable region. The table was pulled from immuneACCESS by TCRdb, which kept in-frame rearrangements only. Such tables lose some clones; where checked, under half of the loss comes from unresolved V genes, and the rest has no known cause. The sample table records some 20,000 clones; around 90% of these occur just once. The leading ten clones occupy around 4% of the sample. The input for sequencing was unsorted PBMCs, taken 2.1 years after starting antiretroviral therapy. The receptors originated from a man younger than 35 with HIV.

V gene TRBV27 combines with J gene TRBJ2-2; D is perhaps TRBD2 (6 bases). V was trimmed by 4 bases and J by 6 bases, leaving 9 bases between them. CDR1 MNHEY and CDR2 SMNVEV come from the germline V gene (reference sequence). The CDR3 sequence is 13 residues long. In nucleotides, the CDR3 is TGTGCCAGCAGTTATACTAGCTCCGGGGAGCTGTTTTTT. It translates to CASSYTSSGELFF.

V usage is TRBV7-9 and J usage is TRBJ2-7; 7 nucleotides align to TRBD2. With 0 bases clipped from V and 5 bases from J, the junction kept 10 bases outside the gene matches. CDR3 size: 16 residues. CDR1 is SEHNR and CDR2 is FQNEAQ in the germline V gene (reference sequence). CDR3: CASSLAAAGGLDEQYF. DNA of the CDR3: TGTGCCAGCAGCTTAGCAGCAGCCGGGGGGTTGGACGAGCAGTACTTC.

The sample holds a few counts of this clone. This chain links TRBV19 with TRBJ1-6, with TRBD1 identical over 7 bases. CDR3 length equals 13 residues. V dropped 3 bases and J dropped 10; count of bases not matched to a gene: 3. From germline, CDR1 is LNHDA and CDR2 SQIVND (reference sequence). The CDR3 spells CASSMGQQSPLHF. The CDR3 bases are TGTGCCAGTAGTATGGGACAGCAATCACCCCTCCACTTT.

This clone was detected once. The CDR3 region has the DNA TGCGCCAGCAGCAGGAGGGGACTAGCGGGATCTGGCTACGAGCAGTACTTC. This translates into CASSRRGLAGSGYEQYF. This sequence joins TRBV5-1 and TRBJ2-7; 13 bases fit TRBD2. Germline V CDR1 and CDR2: SGHRS, YFSETQ. J gave up 3 bases and V 4 bases, and 10 bases lay outside the gene matches. This CDR3 is built from 17 residues.

CDR3 in amino acids: CASNLGPSDSPLHF. The CDR3 DNA sequence: TGTGCCAGCAACCTGGGCCCGAGCGATTCACCCCTCCACTTT. The J gene is TRBJ1-6, the V gene TRBV9; the D is unclear. The CDR3 loop spans 14 amino acids. Germline-derived CDR1 and CDR2 are SGDLS and YYNGEE. V was cut by 6 bases and J by 8 bases, with 15 bases left in between.

CDR3 coding DNA: TGTGCCAGCAGCCGGGACTCCGACAATAATGAGCAGTTCTTC. The encoded protein is CASSRDSDNNEQFF. The gene calls are TRBV6-4 and TRBJ2-1, with TRBD2 as a possible D gene (6 bases). The V end lost 6 bases, the J end lost 7 bases, and 16 bases lay between the germline ends. The CDR3 has 14 amino acids. CDR1 and CDR2 from the germline V gene are MRHNA and SNTAGT.

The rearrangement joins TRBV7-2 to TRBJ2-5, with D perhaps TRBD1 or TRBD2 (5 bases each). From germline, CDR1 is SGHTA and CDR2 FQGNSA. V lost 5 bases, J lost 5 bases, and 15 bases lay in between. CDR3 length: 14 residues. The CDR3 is CASSLGVTGETQYF. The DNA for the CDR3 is TGTGCCAGCAGCCTAGGGGTTACGGGGGAGACCCAGTACTTC.

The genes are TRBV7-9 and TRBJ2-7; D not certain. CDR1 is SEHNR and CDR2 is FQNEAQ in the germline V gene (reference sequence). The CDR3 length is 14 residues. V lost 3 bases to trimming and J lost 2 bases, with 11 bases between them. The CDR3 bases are TGTGCCAGCAGCTTTATCCCGGCAGCCTACGAGCAGTACTTC. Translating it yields CASSFIPAAYEQYF.

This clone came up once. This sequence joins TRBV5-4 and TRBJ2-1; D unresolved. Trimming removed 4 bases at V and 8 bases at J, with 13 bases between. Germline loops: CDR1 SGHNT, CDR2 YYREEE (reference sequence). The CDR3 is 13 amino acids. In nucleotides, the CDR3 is TGTGCCAGCAGCCCACCCAGTCGGGATGAGCAGTTCTTC. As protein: CASSPPSRDEQFF.

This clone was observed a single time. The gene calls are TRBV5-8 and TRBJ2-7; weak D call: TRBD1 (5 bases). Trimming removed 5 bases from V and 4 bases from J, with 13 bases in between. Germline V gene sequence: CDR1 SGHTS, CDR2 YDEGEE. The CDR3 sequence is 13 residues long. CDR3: CASRFQDTYEQYF. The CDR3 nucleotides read TGTGCCAGCAGGTTCCAGGACACATACGAGCAGTACTTC.

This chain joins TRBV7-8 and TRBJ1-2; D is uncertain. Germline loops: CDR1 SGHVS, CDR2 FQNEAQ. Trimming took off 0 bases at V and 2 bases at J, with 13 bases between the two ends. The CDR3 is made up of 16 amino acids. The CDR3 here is CASSLAPLGQNYGYTF. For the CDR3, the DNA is TGTGCCAGCAGCTTAGCGCCTTTAGGGCAGAACTATGGCTACACCTTC.

CDR3 sequence: CASSGRVGTQYF. For the CDR3, the DNA is TGTGCCAGCAGCGGCAGGGTTGGGACCCAGTACTTC. This rearrangement joins TRBV7-2 to TRBJ2-5; tentatively, D is TRBD1 (5 bases). V lost 5 bases and J 7 bases, leaving 11 bases between the germline ends. CDR3 size: 12 residues. Germline values: CDR1 SGHTA, CDR2 FQGNSA. Full variable domain (missing parts from reference TRBV7-2 and TRBJ2-5): GAGVSQSPSNKVTEKGKDVELRCDPISGHTALYWYRQSLGQGLEFLIYFQGNSAPDKSGLPSDRFSAERTGGSVSTLTIQRTQQEDSAVYLCASSGRVGTQYFGPGTRLLVL.

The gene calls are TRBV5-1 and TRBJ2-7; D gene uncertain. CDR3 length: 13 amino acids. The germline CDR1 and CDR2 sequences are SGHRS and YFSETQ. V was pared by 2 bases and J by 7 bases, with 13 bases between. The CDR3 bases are TGCGCCAGCAGCTTTGCCCCCGGTGAGGAGCAGTACTTC. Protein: CASSFAPGEEQYF.

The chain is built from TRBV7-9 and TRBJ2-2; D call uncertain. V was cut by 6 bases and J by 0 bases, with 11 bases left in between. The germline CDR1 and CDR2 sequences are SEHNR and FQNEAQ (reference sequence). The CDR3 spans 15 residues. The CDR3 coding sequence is TGTGCCAGCAGTAGGTCCGGAGCGAACACCGGGGAGCTGTTTTTT. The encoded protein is CASSRSGANTGELFF.

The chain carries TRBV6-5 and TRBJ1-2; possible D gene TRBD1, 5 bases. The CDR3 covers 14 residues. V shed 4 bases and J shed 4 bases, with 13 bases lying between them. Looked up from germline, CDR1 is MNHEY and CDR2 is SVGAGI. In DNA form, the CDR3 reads TGTGCCAGCAGTTGGGGCAGGCTGGGCTATGGCTACACCTTC. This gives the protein CASSWGRLGYGYTF.

CDR3 in DNA: TGTGCCAGCAGCTTCGGGAACTCCAATGAGCAGTTCTTC. Encoded protein: CASSFGNSNEQFF. V and J are TRBV5-6 and TRBJ2-1, with D perhaps TRBD2 (5 bases). This CDR3 has 13 amino acids. Germline CDR1 and CDR2: SGHDT and YYEEEE. Trimming left V 2 bases short and J 6 bases short, with 9 bases between.

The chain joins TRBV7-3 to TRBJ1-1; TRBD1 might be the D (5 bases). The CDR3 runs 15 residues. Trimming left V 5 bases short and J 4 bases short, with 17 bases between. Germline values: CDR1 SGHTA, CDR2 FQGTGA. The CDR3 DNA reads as TGTGCCAGCAGCCCAGGAGGGGCAGGGACCACTGAAGCTTTCTTT. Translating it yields CASSPGGAGTTEAFF.

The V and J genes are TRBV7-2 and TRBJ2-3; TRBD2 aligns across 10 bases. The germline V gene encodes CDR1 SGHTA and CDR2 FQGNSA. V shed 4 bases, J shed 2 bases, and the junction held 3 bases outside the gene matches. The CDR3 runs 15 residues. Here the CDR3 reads CASSSLAGPTDTQYF. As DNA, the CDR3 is TGTGCCAGCAGCTCACTAGCGGGACCCACAGATACGCAGTATTTT. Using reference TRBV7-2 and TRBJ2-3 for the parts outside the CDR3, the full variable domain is GAGVSQSPSNKVTEKGKDVELRCDPISGHTALYWYRQSLGQGLEFLIYFQGNSAPDKSGLPSDRFSAERTGGSVSTLTIQRTQQEDSAVYLCASSSLAGPTDTQYFGPGTRLTVL.

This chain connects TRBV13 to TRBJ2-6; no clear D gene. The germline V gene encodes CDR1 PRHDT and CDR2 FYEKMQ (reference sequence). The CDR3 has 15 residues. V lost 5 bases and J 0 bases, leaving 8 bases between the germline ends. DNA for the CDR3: TGTGCCAGCAGCCGCACAAGCTCTGGGGCCAACGTCCTGACTTTC. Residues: CASSRTSSGANVLTF.

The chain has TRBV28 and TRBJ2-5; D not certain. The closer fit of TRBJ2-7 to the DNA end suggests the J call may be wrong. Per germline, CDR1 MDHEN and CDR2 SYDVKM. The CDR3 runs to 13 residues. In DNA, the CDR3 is TGTGCCAGCAGTTTCGGTGACGAGTACGAGCAGTACTTC. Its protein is CASSFGDEYEQYF.

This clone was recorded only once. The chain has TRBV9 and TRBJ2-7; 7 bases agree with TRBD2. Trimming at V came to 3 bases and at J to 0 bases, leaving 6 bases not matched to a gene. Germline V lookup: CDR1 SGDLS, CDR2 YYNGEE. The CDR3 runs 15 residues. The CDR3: CASSELAGNSYEQYF. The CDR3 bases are TGTGCCAGCAGCGAATTAGCGGGCAACTCCTACGAGCAGTACTTC.

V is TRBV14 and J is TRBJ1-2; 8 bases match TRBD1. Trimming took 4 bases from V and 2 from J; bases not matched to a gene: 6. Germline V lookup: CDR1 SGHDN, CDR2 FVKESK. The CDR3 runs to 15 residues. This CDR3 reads CASSRIRTGNYGYTF. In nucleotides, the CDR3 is TGTGCCAGCAGCCGGATCAGGACAGGGAACTATGGCTACACCTTC.

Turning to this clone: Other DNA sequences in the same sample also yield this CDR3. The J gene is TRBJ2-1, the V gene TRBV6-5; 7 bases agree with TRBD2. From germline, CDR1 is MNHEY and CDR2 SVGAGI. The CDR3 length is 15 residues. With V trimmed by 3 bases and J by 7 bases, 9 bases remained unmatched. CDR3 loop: CASSYSGGRYNEQFF. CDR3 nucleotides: TGTGCCAGCAGTTATTCCGGGGGGAGGTATAATGAGCAGTTCTTC.

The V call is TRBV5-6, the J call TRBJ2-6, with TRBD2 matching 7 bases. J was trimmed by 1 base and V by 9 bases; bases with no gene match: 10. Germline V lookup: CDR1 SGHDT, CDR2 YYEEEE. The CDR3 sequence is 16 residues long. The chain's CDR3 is CATDQLRGSGANVLTF. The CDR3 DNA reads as TGTGCCACCGACCAACTGCGGGGGTCTGGGGCCAACGTCCTGACTTTC.

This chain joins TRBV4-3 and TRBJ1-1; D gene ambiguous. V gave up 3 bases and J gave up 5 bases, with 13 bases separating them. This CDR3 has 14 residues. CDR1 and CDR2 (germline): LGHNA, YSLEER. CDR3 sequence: CASSQTRGYTEAFF. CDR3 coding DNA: TGCGCCAGCAGCCAGACGAGAGGATATACTGAAGCTTTCTTT.

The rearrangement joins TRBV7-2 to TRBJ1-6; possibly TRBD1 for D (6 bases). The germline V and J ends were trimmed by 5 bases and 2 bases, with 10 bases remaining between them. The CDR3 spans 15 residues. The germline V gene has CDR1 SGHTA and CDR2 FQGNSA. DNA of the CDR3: TGTGCCAGCAGCGCCGGACAGACCTATAATTCACCCCTCCACTTT. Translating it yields CASSAGQTYNSPLHF.

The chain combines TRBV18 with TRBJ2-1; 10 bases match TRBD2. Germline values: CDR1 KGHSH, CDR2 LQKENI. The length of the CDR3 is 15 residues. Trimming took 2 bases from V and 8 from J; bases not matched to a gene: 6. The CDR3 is CASSPEAGGPYEQFF. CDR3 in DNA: TGTGCCAGCTCACCAGAAGCGGGAGGGCCGTATGAGCAGTTCTTC.

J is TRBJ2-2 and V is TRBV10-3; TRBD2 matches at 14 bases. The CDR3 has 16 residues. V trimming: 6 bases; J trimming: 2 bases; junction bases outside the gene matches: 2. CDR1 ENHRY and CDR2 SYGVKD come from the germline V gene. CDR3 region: CAIRGTSGGNTGELFF. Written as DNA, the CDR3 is TGTGCCATCAGGGGGACTAGCGGGGGTAACACCGGGGAGCTGTTTTTT.

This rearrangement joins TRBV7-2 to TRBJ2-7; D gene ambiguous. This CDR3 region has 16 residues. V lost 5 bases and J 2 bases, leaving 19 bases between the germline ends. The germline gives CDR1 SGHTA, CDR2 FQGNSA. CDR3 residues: CASSAPSPQRAYEQYF. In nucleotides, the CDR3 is TGTGCCAGCAGCGCGCCAAGCCCGCAAAGAGCCTACGAGCAGTACTTC.

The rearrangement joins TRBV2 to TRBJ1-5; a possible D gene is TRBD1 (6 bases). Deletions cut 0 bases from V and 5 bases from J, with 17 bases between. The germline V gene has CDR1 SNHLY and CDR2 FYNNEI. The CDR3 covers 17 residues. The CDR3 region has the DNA TGTGCCAGCAGTGAAGCGCTTGGGGGGCTGGGAGATCAGCCCCAGCATTTT. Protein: CASSEALGGLGDQPQHF.